This is a list of T cell receptor beta chains from one sample in a study of T cell responses to AZD1222 COVID-19 vaccine. Clones were read by immunoSEQ multiplex PCR, and TCRdb kept only the in-frame ones, dropping some. The sample gives roughly 150,000 clones, less than 95% of which show up once; about 6% is in the top ten. Sequences were derived from peripheral blood, sampled 28 days after the second AZD1222 dose. These receptors were collected from an adult who received the AZD1222 COVID-19 vaccine. The CDR3 runs from the conserved cysteine through the conserved F or W. A D gene is named only where the DNA matches it firmly. A clone size is listed for some rows: how often the clone was seen (once, few, many), or a class if it is expanded.

CDR3: CASSARSWGELFF
DNA: TGTGCCAGCAGTGCCCGATCCTGGGGGGAGCTGTTTTTT
J: TRBJ2-2
D: -
V: TRBV2
size: -

CDR3: CASSSGQDGEQYF
DNA: TGTGCCAGCAGTTCTGGACAGGACGGCGAGCAGTACTTC
J: TRBJ2-7
D: TRBD1
V: TRBV28
size: -

CDR3: CATSRMGTSGAYEQYF
DNA: TGTGCCACCAGCAGGATGGGTACTAGCGGTGCCTACGAGCAGTACTTC
J: TRBJ2-7
D: TRBD2
V: TRBV15
size: -

CDR3: CASRQTSGGVNTGELFF
DNA: TGTGCCAGCAGGCAAACTAGCGGGGGAGTTAACACCGGGGAGCTGTTTTTT
J: TRBJ2-2
D: TRBD2
V: TRBV28
size: -

CDR3: CASSQRTPSSTGELFF
DNA: TGCGCCAGCAGCCAACGGACCCCTAGTTCCACCGGGGAGCTGTTTTTT
J: TRBJ2-2
D: -
V: TRBV4-3
size: -

CDR3: CASSDSSGGATDTQYF
DNA: TGTGCCAGCAGTGACTCTAGCGGGGGGGCCACAGATACGCAGTATTTT
J: TRBJ2-3
D: TRBD2
V: TRBV6-4
size: -

CDR3: CASSIIRSGANEKLFF
DNA: TGTGCCAGTAGTATCATCAGGTCCGGCGCAAATGAAAAACTGTTTTTT
J: TRBJ1-4
D: -
V: TRBV19
size: -

CDR3: CASSLGSGPWETQYF
DNA: TGTGCCAGCAGCTTGGGTAGCGGGCCATGGGAGACCCAGTACTTC
J: TRBJ2-5
D: TRBD2
V: TRBV7-2
size: -

CDR3: CASSVGTGDNEQFF
DNA: TGTGCCAGCAGCGTAGGGACAGGGGACAATGAGCAGTTCTTC
J: TRBJ2-1
D: TRBD1
V: TRBV9
size: -

CDR3: CASSASGASSYEQYF
DNA: TGCGCCAGCAGCGCGAGCGGGGCTAGCTCCTACGAGCAGTACTTC
J: TRBJ2-7
D: TRBD2
V: TRBV10-1
size: once

CDR3: CASTQTLRELFF
DNA: TGTGCCAGCACCCAGACCTTAAGGGAGCTGTTTTTT
J: TRBJ2-2
D: -
V: TRBV6-5
size: -

CDR3: CASSRDSITDTQYF
DNA: TGTGCCAGTAGTAGGGACAGTATCACAGATACGCAGTATTTT
J: TRBJ2-3
D: TRBD1
V: TRBV19
size: few

CDR3: CASSEPQQGFHEQYF
DNA: TGTGCCAGCAGCGAACCCCAACAGGGTTTCCACGAGCAGTACTTC
J: TRBJ2-7
D: -
V: TRBV28
size: -

CDR3: CASSLPRRGQSNQPQHF
DNA: TGTGCCAGCAGTCTTCCGAGGAGGGGGCAAAGCAATCAGCCCCAGCATTTT
J: TRBJ1-5
D: TRBD1
V: TRBV28
size: -

CDR3: CASQSGGGTNEKLFF
DNA: TGTGCCAGCCAGAGCGGTGGTGGGACAAATGAAAAACTGTTTTTT
J: TRBJ1-4
D: -
V: TRBV6-5
size: -

CDR3: CASSQGTGGPDTQYF
DNA: TGCGCCAGCAGCCAAGGGACAGGGGGCCCAGATACGCAGTATTTT
J: TRBJ2-3
D: TRBD1
V: TRBV4-1
size: -

CDR3: CASSKGFSGNTIYF
DNA: TGTGCCAGCAGTAAAGGCTTCTCTGGAAACACCATATATTTT
J: TRBJ1-3
D: -
V: TRBV28
size: -

CDR3: CASSSRQTYEQYF
DNA: TGTGCCAGCAGCTCCCGACAGACCTACGAGCAGTACTTC
J: TRBJ2-7
D: -
V: TRBV7-2
size: -

CDR3: CASITGRSTGNTIYF
DNA: TGTGCCAGTATCACGGGTCGAAGTACTGGAAACACCATATATTTT
J: TRBJ1-3
D: -
V: TRBV19
size: -

CDR3: CASSPSAQGIHGEKLFF
DNA: TGTGCCAGCTCACCCTCAGCTCAAGGGATCCACGGAGAAAAACTGTTTTTT
J: TRBJ1-4
D: -
V: TRBV18
size: -

CDR3: CASSQVGRQETQYF
DNA: TGTGCCAGCAGCCAAGTCGGTCGACAAGAGACCCAGTACTTC
J: TRBJ2-5
D: -
V: TRBV3-1/TRBV3-2
size: -

CDR3: CASSYLTGPQHF
DNA: TGTGCCAGCAGCTACCTGACAGGGCCCCAGCATTTT
J: TRBJ1-5
D: -
V: TRBV7-9
size: -

CDR3: CASSSSGSRFYEQYF
DNA: TGTGCCAGCAGCTCAAGCGGGAGCAGGTTCTACGAGCAGTACTTC
J: TRBJ2-7
D: TRBD2
V: TRBV7-2
size: -

CDR3: CASSPFPRAPDTQYF
DNA: TGTGCCAGCAGCCCCTTTCCGCGGGCCCCAGATACGCAGTATTTT
J: TRBJ2-3
D: -
V: TRBV7-2
size: few

CDR3: CASSEVFSGANVLTF
DNA: TGTGCCAGCAGTGAAGTCTTCTCTGGGGCCAACGTCCTGACTTTC
J: TRBJ2-6
D: -
V: TRBV2
size: -

CDR3: CSVFTSTNEKLFF
DNA: TGCAGCGTTTTCACCTCAACTAATGAAAAACTGTTTTTT
J: TRBJ1-4
D: -
V: TRBV29-1
size: -

CDR3: CASSLPSGTAYNEQFF
DNA: TGTGCCAGCTCACTACCATCCGGGACTGCTTACAATGAGCAGTTCTTC
J: TRBJ2-1
D: -
V: TRBV18
size: -

CDR3: CASSFSGTSPHEQYF
DNA: TGTGCCAGCAGCTTTTCCGGGACTAGTCCCCACGAGCAGTACTTC
J: TRBJ2-7
D: TRBD2
V: TRBV11-1
size: -

CDR3: CASSLAGTSAYNEQFF
DNA: TGCGCCAGCAGCTTGGCCGGGACTAGCGCTTACAATGAGCAGTTCTTC
J: TRBJ2-1
D: TRBD2
V: TRBV5-1
size: -

CDR3: CASNKDRGNYGYTF
DNA: TGTGCCAGCAATAAGGACAGGGGAAACTATGGCTACACCTTC
J: TRBJ1-2
D: TRBD1
V: TRBV2
size: -

CDR3: CATSDMDQPQHF
DNA: TGTGCCACCAGTGATATGGATCAGCCCCAGCATTTT
J: TRBJ1-5
D: -
V: TRBV24-1
size: -

CDR3: CASSSTLRTGYSNQPQHF
DNA: TGTGCCAGCAGCTCCACACTCAGGACAGGCTATAGCAATCAGCCCCAGCATTTT
J: TRBJ1-5
D: TRBD1
V: TRBV7-9
size: once

CDR3: CASSLLHGGRNYEQYF
DNA: TGTGCCAGCAGTTTACTCCACGGTGGCCGGAACTACGAGCAGTACTTC
J: TRBJ2-7
D: -
V: TRBV27
size: -

CDR3: CASSRIRVKRCEQYF
DNA: TGCGCCAGCAGTCGAATCAGGGTAAAACGATGCGAGCAGTACTTC
J: TRBJ2-7
D: -
V: TRBV23-1
size: -

CDR3: CASSYFGQLTDTQYF
DNA: TGTGCCAGCAGTTACTTTGGACAGCTCACAGATACGCAGTATTTT
J: TRBJ2-3
D: -
V: TRBV6-5
size: few

CDR3: CASSHGEVETQYF
DNA: TGTGCCAGCAGCCACGGGGAGGTAGAGACCCAGTACTTC
J: TRBJ2-5
D: -
V: TRBV3-1/TRBV3-2
size: -

CDR3: CASNTQGANSPLHF
DNA: TGTGCCAGTAACACACAGGGGGCGAATTCACCCCTCCACTTT
J: TRBJ1-6
D: TRBD1
V: TRBV19
size: -

CDR3: CASRTRLAAFGEQFF
DNA: TGTGCCAGTAGAACTCGACTAGCGGCTTTTGGGGAGCAGTTCTTC
J: TRBJ2-1
D: TRBD2
V: TRBV19
size: -

CDR3: CASSLSENSNQPQHF
DNA: TGTGCCAGCAGTTTGAGCGAAAATAGCAATCAGCCCCAGCATTTT
J: TRBJ1-5
D: -
V: TRBV6-5
size: once

CDR3: CASSFGTPQAKDTGELFF
DNA: TGCGCCAGCAGCTTCGGGACGCCCCAGGCGAAGGACACCGGGGAGCTGTTTTTT
J: TRBJ2-2
D: -
V: TRBV5-1
size: -

CDR3: CASNDGMTDTQYF
DNA: TGTGCCAGCAATGACGGGATGACAGATACGCAGTATTTT
J: TRBJ2-3
D: -
V: TRBV28
size: -

CDR3: CASSQEESGELFF
DNA: TGTGCCAGCAGCCAAGAGGAGAGCGGGGAGCTGTTTTTT
J: TRBJ2-2
D: -
V: TRBV14
size: -

CDR3: CASRLGTRNSPLHF
DNA: TGTGCCAGCAGACTGGGGACGCGAAATTCACCCCTCCACTTT
J: TRBJ1-6
D: -
V: TRBV28
size: -

CDR3: CASSVAGGFNQPQHF
DNA: TGTGCCAGCAGTGTGGCAGGGGGCTTCAATCAGCCCCAGCATTTT
J: TRBJ1-5
D: TRBD1
V: TRBV2
size: once

CDR3: CASSLQTGGLGYTF
DNA: TGTGCCAGCAGCCTACAGACAGGGGGCCTTGGCTACACCTTC
J: TRBJ1-2
D: TRBD1
V: TRBV3-1/TRBV3-2
size: -

CDR3: CASSLRGPTEAFF
DNA: TGTGCCAGCAGTTTGAGAGGGCCCACTGAAGCTTTCTTT
J: TRBJ1-1
D: -
V: TRBV28
size: -

CDR3: CASSEQGVNSGNTIYF
DNA: TGTGCCAGCAGTGAACAGGGGGTAAACTCTGGAAACACCATATATTTT
J: TRBJ1-3
D: TRBD1
V: TRBV2
size: -

CDR3: CASSRQDNYGYTF
DNA: TGTGCCAGTAGTCGACAGGACAACTATGGCTACACCTTC
J: TRBJ1-2
D: -
V: TRBV19
size: once

CDR3: CASSRGGNQPQHF
DNA: TGTGCCAGCAGTAGAGGGGGGAATCAGCCCCAGCATTTT
J: TRBJ1-5
D: -
V: TRBV12-3/TRBV12-4
size: -

CDR3: CASSLEFNYGYTF
DNA: TGTGCCAGCAGTTTGGAATTTAACTATGGCTACACCTTC
J: TRBJ1-2
D: -
V: TRBV28
size: once

CDR3: CASSLVGQGGNTIYF
DNA: TGTGCCAGCAGCTTGGTGGGGCAAGGTGGAAACACCATATATTTT
J: TRBJ1-3
D: -
V: TRBV5-5
size: -

CDR3: CAWSLGQANYEQYF
DNA: TGTGCCTGGAGCCTGGGACAGGCAAACTACGAGCAGTACTTC
J: TRBJ2-7
D: TRBD1
V: TRBV30
size: -

CDR3: CASSQAGTEWGGYTF
DNA: TGCGCCAGCAGCCAAGCCGGGACGGAGTGGGGGGGCTACACCTTC
J: TRBJ1-2
D: -
V: TRBV4-1
size: -